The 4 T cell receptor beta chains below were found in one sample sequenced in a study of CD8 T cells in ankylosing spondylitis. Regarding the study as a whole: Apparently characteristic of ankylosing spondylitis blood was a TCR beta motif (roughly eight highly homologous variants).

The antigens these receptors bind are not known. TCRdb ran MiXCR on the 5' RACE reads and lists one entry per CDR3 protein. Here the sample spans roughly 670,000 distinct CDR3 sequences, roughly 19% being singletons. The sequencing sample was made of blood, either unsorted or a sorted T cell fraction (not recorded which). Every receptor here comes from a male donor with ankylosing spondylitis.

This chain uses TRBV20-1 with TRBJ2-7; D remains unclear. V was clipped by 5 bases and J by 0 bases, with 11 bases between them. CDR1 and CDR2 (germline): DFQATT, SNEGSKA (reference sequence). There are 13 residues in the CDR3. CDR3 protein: CSARTRFSYEQYF. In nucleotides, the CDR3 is TGCAGTGCTCGTACCCGGTTCTCCTACGAGCAGTACTTC.

This CDR3 reads CSAPVGLGTEAFF. CDR3 coding DNA: TGCAGTGCTCCCGTCGGGCTTGGGACTGAAGCTTTCTTT. V gene TRBV20-1 combines with J gene TRBJ1-1; no reliable D call. Germline V gene lookup returns CDR1 DFQATT and CDR2 SNEGSKA (reference sequence). The CDR3 contains 13 residues. V lost 5 bases and J lost 5, with 15 bases in between.

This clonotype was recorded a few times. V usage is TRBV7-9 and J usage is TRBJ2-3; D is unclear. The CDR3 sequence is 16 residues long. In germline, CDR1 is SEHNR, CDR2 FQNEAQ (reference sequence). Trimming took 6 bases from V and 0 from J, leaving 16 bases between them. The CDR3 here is CASSQTFAASTDTQYF. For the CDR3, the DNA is TGTGCCAGCAGTCAAACCTTTGCGGCCAGCACAGATACGCAGTATTTT.

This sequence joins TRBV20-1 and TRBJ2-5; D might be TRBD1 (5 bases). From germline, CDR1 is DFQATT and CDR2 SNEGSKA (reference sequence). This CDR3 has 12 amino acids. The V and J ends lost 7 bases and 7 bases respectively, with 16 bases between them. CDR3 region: CSGFQGVRTQYF. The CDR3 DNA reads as TGCAGTGGGTTTCAGGGTGTTCGGACCCAGTACTTC.